This passage covers 20 T cell receptor beta chains from one sample sequenced in a study of blood T cells in healthy people across ages. It was with a sample-barcoded 5' primer and a J-beta primer mix that a second PCR of about 6 to 11 cycles was run. One entry per CDR3 protein results from TCRdb running MiXCR on the 5' RACE reads. The sample yields over a million distinct CDR3 sequences, under 55% seen once. Specimen: blood. These receptors were collected from a woman between 18 and 30 years old in good health.

This clonotype was counted only a few times. This chain links TRBV12-3 or TRBV12-4 with TRBJ2-6, with D unclear. The V end lost 5 bases, the J end lost 0 bases, and 11 bases lay between the germline ends. This CDR3 comprises 16 residues. The CDR3 DNA reads as TGTGCCAGCAGTCCGTCTCAGAGCTCTGGGGCCAACGTCCTGACTTTC. It is translated as CASSPSQSSGANVLTF.

This clonotype appeared a single time. V gene TRBV20-1 combines with J gene TRBJ2-1, with 13 bases matching TRBD2. The CDR3 extends over 19 amino acids. Germline loops: CDR1 DFQATT, CDR2 SNEGSKA (reference sequence). J gave up 2 bases and V 6 bases, and 16 bases lay outside the gene matches. The CDR3 is CSAIKSTSGRGSPYNEQFF. The CDR3 nucleotides read TGCAGTGCCATAAAGTCTACTAGCGGGAGGGGGAGCCCCTACAATGAGCAGTTCTTC.

This clonotype showed up just a few times. The chain joins TRBV9 to TRBJ1-1, with no clear D. Trimming took off 0 bases at V and 1 base at J, with 13 bases between the two ends. The CDR3 has 16 amino acids. The germline V gene has CDR1 SGDLS and CDR2 YYNGEE. CDR3 sequence: CASSVGLRATNTEAFF. In nucleotides, the CDR3 is TGTGCCAGCAGCGTAGGTCTTAGGGCGACGAACACTGAAGCTTTCTTT.

This clonotype was recorded a few times. The V call is TRBV20-1, the J call TRBJ2-1; tentative D call: TRBD2 (6 bases). This CDR3 has 17 amino acids. Germline V gene data show CDR1 as DFQATT and CDR2 as SNEGSKA (reference sequence). The V end was cut by 3 bases, the J end by 4 bases, with 22 bases between. The CDR3 protein is CSASGLSFQRVYNEQFF. The CDR3, as DNA: TGCAGTGCTAGTGGCTTAAGCTTCCAGCGGGTGTACAATGAGCAGTTCTTC.

This clonotype was seen more than once but under ten times. The chain links TRBV20-1 to TRBJ2-3; D might be TRBD1 or TRBD2, each matching 5 bases. In germline, CDR1 is DFQATT, CDR2 SNEGSKA (reference sequence). Deletions cut 3 bases from V and 2 bases from J, with 12 bases between. The CDR3 spans 14 residues. CDR3 nucleotides: TGCAGTGCTAGCCGGGACGCAACCACAGATACGCAGTATTTT. Protein sequence: CSASRDATTDTQYF.

This chain's CDR3 is CSARAIAGDTSYEQYF. The DNA for the CDR3 is TGCAGTGCCCGGGCGATTGCGGGGGACACCTCCTACGAGCAGTACTTC. J is TRBJ2-7 and V is TRBV20-1, with D maybe TRBD2 (7 bases). Germline V gene data show CDR1 as DFQATT and CDR2 as SNEGSKA (reference sequence). Trimming pared 6 bases from V and 0 bases from J, leaving 21 bases between. This CDR3 region has 16 residues.

This clonotype was detected a few times. The V and J genes are TRBV12-3 or TRBV12-4 and TRBJ2-3; 9 nucleotides align to TRBD2. This CDR3 comprises 14 residues. J was trimmed by 6 bases and V by 5 bases; bases with no gene match: 6. CDR3 nucleotides: TGTGCCAGCAGTAGCAGCGGGGGGTCGGATACGCAGTATTTT. Residues: CASSSSGGSDTQYF.

In its sample, this clonotype was seen a few times. V usage is TRBV12-3 or TRBV12-4 and J usage is TRBJ2-1; tentative D call: TRBD1 (5 bases). The J call may be wrong; the DNA end is better matched by TRBJ2-7. The CDR3 is 14 amino acids. Here the CDR3 DNA reads TGTGCCAGCAGTTTGGTGGGGCAGTACAATGAGCAGTACTTC. The encoded protein is CASSLVGQYNEQYF.

This clonotype was recorded a few times. V usage is TRBV7-8 and J usage is TRBJ2-3; TRBD1 matches at 7 bases. Germline CDR1 is SGHVS and CDR2 is FQNEAQ. The CDR3 covers 14 residues. Losses at the gene ends were 5 bases for V and 4 bases for J; bases not matched to a gene: 6. This CDR3 reads CASSLGTVPDTQYF. Here the CDR3 DNA reads TGTGCCAGCAGCCTCGGGACAGTGCCAGATACGCAGTATTTT.

This clonotype was observed a few times. The rearrangement joins TRBV27 to TRBJ2-1; D is uncertain. The CDR3 has 12 residues. Trimming took 8 bases from V and 5 from J, leaving 10 bases between them. From germline, CDR1 is MNHEY and CDR2 SMNVEV (reference sequence). CDR3 region: CASVSFDNEQFF. In nucleotides, the CDR3 is TGTGCCAGCGTGAGTTTCGACAATGAGCAGTTCTTC.

This clonotype has only a few counts. The V gene is TRBV15, the J gene TRBJ1-5; 8 bases line up with TRBD1. This CDR3 region has 15 residues. The germline V gene encodes CDR1 LNHNV and CDR2 YYDKDF (reference sequence). The ends lost 5 bases at V and 3 bases at J; junction bases unmatched: 6. Written as DNA, the CDR3 is TGTGCCACCAGCCCGGGACAGGAGTTCAATCAGCCCCAGCATTTT. Protein product: CATSPGQEFNQPQHF.

This clonotype has just a few counts. The chain joins TRBV7-9 to TRBJ2-1; 11 bases agree with TRBD2. Trimming cost V 5 bases and J 8 bases; bases outside gene matches: 5. This CDR3 has 14 amino acids. Germline lookup yields CDR1 SEHNR and CDR2 FQNEAQ (reference sequence). CDR3 residues: CASSMTSGVDEQFF. As DNA, the CDR3 is TGTGCCAGCAGCATGACTAGCGGGGTGGATGAGCAGTTCTTC.

The sample holds a few counts of this clonotype. The rearrangement joins TRBV27 to TRBJ2-3; D unclear. Germline CDR1 is MNHEY and CDR2 is SMNVEV (reference sequence). The CDR3 totals 14 residues. The germline V and J ends were trimmed by 6 bases and 2 bases, with 12 bases remaining between them. For the CDR3, the DNA is TGTGCCAGCAGACCCCTCCTACTCACAGATACGCAGTATTTT. Encoded protein: CASRPLLLTDTQYF.

This clonotype was seen a handful of times. The V and J genes are TRBV21-1 and TRBJ1-2; TRBD1, as called in the table, went unchecked against the DNA. TRBV21-1 represents a pseudogene. This CDR3 is 11 amino acids long. CDR3 residues: CASSNPGGYTF. CDR3 nucleotides: TGTGCCAGCAGCAATCCAGGGGGCTACACCTTC.

This clonotype was counted only a few times. The chain combines TRBV7-9 with TRBJ2-1, with D possibly being TRBD1 (5 bases). Germline loops: CDR1 SEHNR, CDR2 FQNEAQ (reference sequence). V was clipped by 5 bases and J by 0 bases, with 14 bases between them. There are 16 residues in the CDR3. CDR3 nucleotides: TGTGCCAGCAGCGGGCATAGGGGCGCCTCCTACAATGAGCAGTTCTTC. This encodes CASSGHRGASYNEQFF.

A few counts support this clonotype. This rearrangement joins TRBV5-1 to TRBJ2-1; 10 nucleotides line up with TRBD1. In germline, CDR1 is SGHRS, CDR2 YFSETQ. V lost 4 bases to trimming and J lost 9 bases; unmatched junction nucleotides: 7. This CDR3 spans 14 amino acids. The CDR3 loop reads CASSKAGTGVEQFF. CDR3 DNA sequence: TGCGCCAGCAGCAAAGCCGGGACAGGGGTTGAGCAGTTCTTC.

The rearrangement links TRBV27 to TRBJ2-7; 12 bases align to TRBD2. The J segment lost 7 bases and the V segment lost 6 bases, leaving 10 bases of the junction unmatched. The CDR3 extends over 15 amino acids. Germline CDR1 and CDR2: MNHEY and SMNVEV (reference sequence). The CDR3 nucleotides are TGTGCCAGCAGGAAACTAGCGGGAGGTTACAATGAGCAGTACTTC. Translating it yields CASRKLAGGYNEQYF.

This clonotype was recorded once. This chain connects TRBV28 to TRBJ2-7, with D perhaps matching TRBD1 or TRBD2 (5 bases each). The CDR3 length is 14 residues. The germline CDR1 and CDR2 sequences are MDHEN and SYDVKM. V dropped 3 bases and J dropped 6 bases, with 15 bases sitting between them. CDR3 in DNA: TGTGCCAGCAGTTTGGGACGGTCCTTCGGCGAGCAGTACTTC. Translated, it gives CASSLGRSFGEQYF.

The chain links TRBV6-2 or TRBV6-3 to TRBJ2-3; possibly TRBD1 or TRBD2 for D (5 bases each). V shed 4 bases and J shed 6 bases, with 14 bases lying between them. The CDR3 has 14 amino acids. Germline V gene data show CDR1 as MNHEY and CDR2 as SVGEGT. CDR3 amino acids: CASSFRDGADTQYF. CDR3 bases: TGTGCCAGCAGTTTCCGGGACGGGGCCGATACGCAGTATTTT.

The genes are TRBV6-2 or TRBV6-3 and TRBJ1-4, with unresolved D. This CDR3 is built from 15 residues. Trimming took 2 bases from V and 4 from J, leaving 11 bases between them. The V gene's germline CDR1 is MNHEY and CDR2 SVGEGT. The CDR3 region has the DNA TGTGCCAGCAGTTACCGGTGGCAGATTAATGAAAAACTGTTTTTT. The encoded protein is CASSYRWQINEKLFF.